This T cell receptor (beta chain) comes out of a study of T cells in narcolepsy. This clone was found once. This table comes from immunoSEQ multiplex PCR, and its TCRdb copy is limited to in-frame clones, with some not included. The sample comprises about 40,000 clones, approximately 85% of which are singletons, and 1.5% to 2% rests with the top ten. The receptor was isolated from a human donor with narcolepsy. Sequencing input: CD45RA- memory CD4+ T cells from PBMCs.

The DNA of the CDR3 is TGTGCCAGCAGCGCCACAGGGGATGGTTCACCCCTCCACTTT. This translates into CASSATGDGSPLHF. The V gene is TRBV9, the J gene TRBJ1-6, with 7 bases aligning to TRBD1. Germline V gives CDR1 SGDLS, CDR2 YYNGEE. This CDR3 has 14 amino acids. V shed 3 bases, J shed 9 bases, and the junction held 6 bases outside the gene matches.